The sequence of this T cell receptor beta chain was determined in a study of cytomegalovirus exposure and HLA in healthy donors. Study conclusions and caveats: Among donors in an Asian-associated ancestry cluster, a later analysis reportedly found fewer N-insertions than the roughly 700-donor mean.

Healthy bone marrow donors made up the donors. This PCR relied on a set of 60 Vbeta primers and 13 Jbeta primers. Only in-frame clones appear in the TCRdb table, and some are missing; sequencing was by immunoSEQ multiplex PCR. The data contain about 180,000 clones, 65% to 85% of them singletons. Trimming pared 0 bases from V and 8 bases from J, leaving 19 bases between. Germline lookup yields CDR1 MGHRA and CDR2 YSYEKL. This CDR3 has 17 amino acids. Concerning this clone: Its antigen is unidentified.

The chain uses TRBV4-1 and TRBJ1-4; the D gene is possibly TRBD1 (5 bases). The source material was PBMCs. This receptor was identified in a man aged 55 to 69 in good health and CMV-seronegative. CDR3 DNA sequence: TGCGCCAGCAGCCAAGAAGCTGATTGGGGGGTCGGCGAAAAACTGTTTTTT. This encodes CASSQEADWGVGEKLFF.